The 5 T cell receptor beta chains below all came from one sample that was sequenced in a study of vaccination and CD4 T cells after COVID-19. These receptors have no identified antigens. Once obtained from cultured CD4+ T cells, the DNA was sequenced using the Oncomine TCR Beta short-read assay. Via MiXCR, TCRdb re-called the PCR reads, giving one row per CDR3 protein. The data contain roughly 24,000 distinct CDR3 sequences, approximately 44% of them singletons. The treatment was: approximately 9-day PBMC culture with coronavirus spike peptide pools or control peptides (ViraFEST assay). The sequenced sample consisted of CD4+ T cells from blood, cultured in vitro. The receptor source for this set is a human donor who had recovered from COVID-19.

The chain is built from TRBV20-1 and TRBJ2-3; TRBD1 aligns across 8 bases. Germline assignment: CDR1 DFQATT and CDR2 SNEGSKA (reference sequence). V dropped 2 bases and J dropped 1; count of bases not matched to a gene: 5. The CDR3 has 15 amino acids. The CDR3 loop is CSARRGQDGTDTQYF. Written as DNA, the CDR3 is TGCAGTGCTAGACGGGGACAGGATGGCACAGATACGCAGTATTTT.

This clonotype appeared once. The chain links TRBV5-1 to TRBJ2-7; D may be TRBD1 or TRBD2 (7 bases each). Per the germline V gene, CDR1 is SGHRS and CDR2 is YFSETQ. The CDR3 consists of 15 residues. Trimming left V 3 bases short and J 0 bases short, with 13 bases between. This chain's CDR3 is CASSSRGGVSYEQYF. The CDR3 DNA sequence: TGCGCCAGCAGCTCCAGGGGGGGTGTCTCCTACGAGCAGTACTTC.

The sample holds a few counts of this clonotype. The V call is TRBV10-1, the J call TRBJ1-2, with D possibly matching TRBD1 (5 bases). The CDR3 spans 15 residues. Trimming removed 2 bases at V and 2 bases at J, with 12 bases between. Germline values: CDR1 WNHNN, CDR2 SYGVQD (reference sequence). The CDR3 sequence is CASSELRDGNYGYTF. The CDR3 nucleotides read TGCGCCAGCAGTGAGCTCAGGGATGGGAACTATGGCTACACCTTC.

The chain joins TRBV11-3 to TRBJ2-5; D gene ambiguous. Trimming took 1 base from V and 6 from J, leaving 9 bases between them. CDR1 and CDR2 (germline): SGHNT, YENEEA. The CDR3 is 13 amino acids. The CDR3 sequence is CASSLGGSQTQYF. The CDR3 region has the DNA TGTGCCAGCAGCTTAGGGGGTAGCCAGACCCAGTACTTC.

The chain combines TRBV28 with TRBJ1-6; 7 nucleotides match TRBD1. CDR1 is MDHEN, CDR2 SYDVKM, per germline. The CDR3 has 15 amino acids. After removal of 5 bases from V and 5 bases from J, the junction contained 6 bases not matched to a gene. The CDR3: CASSLGTADNSPLHF. As DNA, the CDR3 is TGTGCCAGCAGTCTTGGGACAGCAGATAATTCACCCCTCCACTTT.